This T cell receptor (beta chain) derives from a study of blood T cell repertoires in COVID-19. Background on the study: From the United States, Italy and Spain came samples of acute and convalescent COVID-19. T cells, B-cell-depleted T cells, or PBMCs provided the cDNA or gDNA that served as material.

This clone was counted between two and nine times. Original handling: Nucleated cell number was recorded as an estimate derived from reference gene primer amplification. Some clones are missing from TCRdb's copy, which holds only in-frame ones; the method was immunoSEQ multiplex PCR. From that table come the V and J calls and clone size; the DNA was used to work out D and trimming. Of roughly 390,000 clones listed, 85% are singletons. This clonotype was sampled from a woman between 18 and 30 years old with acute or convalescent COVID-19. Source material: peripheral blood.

The CDR3 sequence: CASSPRSFTQYF. The CDR3 DNA sequence: TGTGCCAGCAGTCCCCGTAGTTTTACGCAGTATTTT. The V gene is TRBV28, the J gene TRBJ2-3; D unresolved. CDR3 length: 12 amino acids. Trimming removed 5 bases from V and 8 bases from J, with 11 bases in between. Germline V gives CDR1 MDHEN, CDR2 SYDVKM.